This TCR beta chain was recorded in a study of T cell responses to AZD1222 COVID-19 vaccine. Overall study findings and caveats: Reportedly, nearly half of unique spike TCRs recognized epitopes outside B.1.351/B.1.1.7 mutations. Researchers took repertoire samples only after the peak T cell response had come. Two AZD1222 doses significantly raised spike-specific TCR breadth and depth over controls.

The repertoire was sequenced with immunoSEQ multiplex PCR; TCRdb's copy has only in-frame clones and lacks some. The data show 100,000 to 120,000 clones, with roughly nine tenths seen just once and around 3.3% held by the top ten. On this clone: Its target is unknown.

The material sequenced was peripheral blood, taken on day 0 of AZD1222 vaccination. The origin of this receptor is an adult in good health.

CDR3 nucleotides: TGTGCCAGCAGCTCCGTCGGGACAGGGGGTGGTGGAAACACCATATATTTT. Translating it yields CASSSVGTGGGGNTIYF. The rearrangement joins TRBV7-2 to TRBJ1-3, with 11 positions matching TRBD1. CDR1 SGHTA and CDR2 FQGNSA come from the germline V gene. After removal of 4 bases from V and 3 bases from J, the junction contained 8 bases not matched to a gene. This CDR3 region has 17 residues.